This TCR beta chain derives from a study of neurological immune-mediated disorders. Study-level findings and limits: Private repertoires in all groups were suggested by the finding that expanded clones across subjects shared no CDR3 amino acid sequences. Multiple sclerosis patients had less TCR clonal expansion than even healthy controls, unlike HTLV-1-associated myelopathy.

This clonotype was counted at least ten times. The antigen is not known. 5'RACE employing 10-nucleotide random UMIs yielded the cDNA. TCRdb re-analysed the 5' RACE reads in MiXCR, keeping a single row per CDR3 protein. The table has around 97,000 distinct CDR3 sequences, more than 10% seen once. This CDR3 is 14 amino acids long. V lost 4 bases, J lost 5 bases, and 6 bases stayed unmatched. Germline V lookup: CDR1 SGHRS, CDR2 YFSETQ. Described time point: longitudinal time-point 3. Unsorted libraries were prepared from 2 million PBMCs that had been stored at -80 C. The sequencing sample was made of PBMCs. This receptor was obtained from a female donor with HTLV-1-associated myelopathy (HAM/TSP). V usage is TRBV5-1 and J usage is TRBJ1-5; the match to TRBD1 covers 7 bases. CDR3 nucleotides: TGCGCCAGCAGCCCGGAGGGGGCCCATCAGCCCCAGCATTTT. Protein product: CASSPEGAHQPQHF. The full variable domain, completed using reference TRBV5-1 and TRBJ1-5, is KAGVTQTPRYLIKTRGQQVTLSCSPISGHRSVSWYQQTPGQGLQFLFEYFSETQRNKGNFPGRFSGRQFSNSRSEMNVSTLELGDSALYLCASSPEGAHQPQHFGDGTRLSIL.